The present entry profiles one TCR beta chain with its context. Ten or more counts support this clonotype. This clone's antigen is unknown. There are no base qualities to consult, and no much larger clone falls within one base. V drops 5 bases and J drops 8 bases, leaving 16 bases in between. The CDR3 sequence holds 14 residues, the cysteine and phenylalanine included. Kept here is only the CDR3 DNA, which spans 42 bases and is read in frame from base 1. The record originates from a study of low-dose radiotherapy and immunotherapy resistance in tumors (dated by TCRdb to the early 2020s). Study-level background: Cohort 1 received 0.5 Gy per fraction every 2 weeks, with a prescribed total PTV dose of 6.5 Gy. Cyclophosphamide 200 mg/m2 was administered intravenously every two weeks, one day before each radiation and immunotherapy administration. For Cohort 2, the dose was 1 Gy per fraction given every two weeks, adding up to 13 Gy in total across 26 weeks. The translational analysis covered eight patients: three from the first dose cohort and the first five from the second dose cohort. Trial participants were not randomized into treatment groups. Starting on cycle 1 day 1, patients took 300 mg of aspirin by mouth once a day for four cycles. Nivolumab was administered intravenously as a 240 mg flat dose every two weeks, and ipilimumab was administered intravenously at 1 mg/kg every six weeks.

Instrument on record: Illumina HiSeq 2500. Superscript III and a set of TRAV- and TRBV-specific primers were used to synthesize first-strand cDNA, so that both TCRalpha and TCRbeta chains were covered. TCRs were amplified with Phusion for roughly 20 PCR cycles using a constant-region primer together with the adapter attached to the V primers. Amplification of the isolated mRNA was done with the MessageAmp II aRNA Amplification Kit, which involved an approximately 15-hour in vitro transcription at 37 degrees C. The Dynabeads mRNA DIRECT Purification Kit was used to isolate mRNA for TCR sequencing. Indexed Illumina adapters were added in a second approximately 25-cycle Phusion PCR, and the resulting products were purified with AMPure XP beads. Under the source paper's analysis protocol: Custom Perl scripts were used to pool TCR sequences that encoded the same protein, to remove out-of-frame sequences, and to calculate the abundance of each clonotype. Any TCR sequence supported by only a single read was excluded from analysis. The metrics used to describe the repertoires included Shannon entropy, Gini index, clonality, richness, and the frequency of TCRs shared between repertoires. Through fastp at Q25 and MiXCR, TCRdb rebuilt clones from the public reads, retaining in-frame beta chains. Rows matching on CDR3 protein sequence are summarized as one entry with the most common DNA and genes. It is TCRdb's table, rather than the study itself, that gives the V and J calls and clone size. Within this sample are 65,000 to 90,000 distinct CDR3 sequences, with around 18% of them counted one time only. 5.5% to 6% of the sample is in the top ten clones.

The time point label, read with the paper, signifies: before trial treatment. Donors were enrolled in RACIN, a single-arm phase I dose-escalation trial in which nivolumab, ipilimumab, aspirin, low-dose cyclophosphamide and low-dose radiotherapy were combined. To be eligible, a patient needed to have an advanced solid tumor that was TIL-negative. The sequences come from PBMCs, collected before treatment. The rearranged segments are TRBV12-3 or TRBV12-4 and TRBJ2-1, and possibly TRBD1, on 5 matching bases. This clonotype originated in a male donor with prostate cancer. In nucleotide form, the sequence is TGTGCCAGCAGTAATGGGGCCGTTAAGCATGAGCAGTTCTTC. It translates as CASSNGAVKHEQFF.